Below are 28 T cell receptor beta chains sequenced from a single sample in a study of blood T cell repertoires in COVID-19. TCRdb keeps only in-frame clones here, not all; method: immunoSEQ multiplex PCR. In the table there are 30,000 to 40,000 clones, approximately 85% of which are singletons. Specimen: peripheral blood. Receptor source: a woman aged 55-75 years with active COVID-19.

This clone was found once. Here the CDR3 reads CASTRGSLATYEQYF. Written as DNA, the CDR3 is TGTGCCAGCACCAGGGGCAGTCTAGCTACCTACGAGCAGTACTTC. The V gene is TRBV28, the J gene TRBJ2-7; TRBD1 might be the D (6 bases). Germline V gives CDR1 MDHEN, CDR2 SYDVKM. The CDR3 has 15 amino acids. V lost 7 bases and J lost 2, with 18 bases in between.

J is TRBJ2-7 and V is TRBV7-3; D is possibly TRBD1 (6 bases). The germline CDR1 and CDR2 sequences are SGHTA and FQGTGA. The CDR3 consists of 19 residues. Trimming shortened V by 3 bases and J by 2 bases, and 26 bases separated the two germline ends. The CDR3 loop is CASSFLATGRGSYTYEQYF. CDR3 DNA sequence: TGTGCCAGCAGCTTCTTAGCGACAGGTAGGGGTTCCTACACCTACGAGCAGTACTTC.

The chain combines TRBV28 with TRBJ2-5; 9 bases align to TRBD1. J lost 5 bases, V lost 5 bases, and 6 bases had no gene match. The CDR3 length is 14 residues. Per the germline V gene, CDR1 is MDHEN and CDR2 is SYDVKM. The CDR3 is CASSKRQGGETQYF. The CDR3 DNA reads as TGTGCCAGCAGTAAGCGACAGGGGGGGGAGACCCAGTACTTC.

The V call is TRBV18, the J call TRBJ2-1; the match to TRBD2 covers 7 bases. The ends lost 2 bases at V and 5 bases at J; junction bases unmatched: 18. Germline loops: CDR1 KGHSH, CDR2 LQKENI. The CDR3 runs 19 residues. The chain's CDR3 is CASSPAMGERAGRHNEQFF. In DNA, the CDR3 is TGTGCCAGCTCACCAGCTATGGGGGAGAGAGCGGGACGACACAATGAGCAGTTCTTC. The full variable domain, in which reference TRBV18 and TRBJ2-1 provide the parts outside the CDR3, is NAGVMQNPRHLVRRRGQEARLRCSPMKGHSHVYWYRQLPEEGLKFMVYLQKENIIDESGMPKERFSAEFPKEGPSILRIQQVVRGDSAAYFCASSPAMGERAGRHNEQFFGPGTRLTVL.

This clone was recorded once. This chain links TRBV5-4 with TRBJ2-3; D is possibly TRBD2 (6 bases). The germline CDR1 and CDR2 sequences are SGHNT and YYREEE (reference sequence). The CDR3 extends over 15 amino acids. V dropped 1 base and J dropped 4 bases, with 13 bases sitting between them. The chain's CDR3 is CASSLRTGVADTQYF. In DNA, the CDR3 is TGTGCCAGCAGCTTGAGGACGGGGGTTGCAGATACGCAGTATTTT.

The J gene is TRBJ2-1, the V gene TRBV7-8; 12 bases are shared with TRBD2. The CDR3 length is 19 residues. Germline CDR1 and CDR2: SGHVS and FQNEAQ. V dropped 0 bases and J dropped 6; count of bases not matched to a gene: 12. CDR3 sequence (DNA): TGTGCCAGCAGCTTAGCAGCTAGCGGGAGGGACCGCTTTAGCAATGAGCAGTTCTTC. Protein product: CASSLAASGRDRFSNEQFF.

This chain joins TRBV28 and TRBJ1-1; D perhaps matches TRBD1 (5 bases). The V gene's germline CDR1 is MDHEN and CDR2 SYDVKM. Between the trimmed V and J ends, which lost 2 bases and 5 bases, there was a span of 9 bases. The CDR3 runs to 13 residues. CDR3 sequence reads: CASSLQGWTEAFF. The CDR3 DNA sequence: TGTGCCAGCAGTTTACAGGGATGGACTGAAGCTTTCTTT.

The rearrangement uses TRBV9 and TRBJ2-7, with 11 bases identical to TRBD2. The ends lost 0 bases at V and 3 bases at J; junction bases unmatched: 5. There are 16 residues in the CDR3. Germline V gene lookup returns CDR1 SGDLS and CDR2 YYNGEE. CDR3 sequence (DNA): TGTGCCAGCAGCGTAGCTGGCACTAGCGGGAGCTACGAGCAGTACTTC. Protein: CASSVAGTSGSYEQYF.

The chain has TRBV20-1 and TRBJ2-7; a possible D gene is TRBD2 (6 bases). The germline V gene has CDR1 DFQATT and CDR2 SNEGSKA (reference sequence). CDR3 size: 11 residues. Trimming shortened V by 6 bases and J by 3 bases, and 9 bases separated the two germline ends. This chain's CDR3 is CSARDFYEQYF. DNA of the CDR3: TGCAGTGCCAGGGACTTCTACGAGCAGTACTTC.

This chain joins TRBV19 and TRBJ2-7, with 11 nucleotides matching TRBD2. Germline CDR1 reads LNHDA; CDR2 reads SQIVND (reference sequence). V gave up 3 bases and J gave up 2 bases; unmatched junction bases: 6. This CDR3 region has 16 residues. The CDR3 nucleotides read TGTGCCAGTAGTATCGGACCGGGACTAGCGGCCTACGAGCAGTACTTC. Protein: CASSIGPGLAAYEQYF.

This sequence joins TRBV5-8 and TRBJ2-7; D is perhaps TRBD2 (7 bases). The V and J ends lost 4 bases and 2 bases respectively, with 13 bases between them. CDR1 SGHTS and CDR2 YDEGEE come from the germline V gene. The CDR3 is made up of 14 amino acids. The CDR3: CASSPRGAPYEQYF. The CDR3 DNA follows: TGTGCCAGCAGCCCCCGGGGGGCTCCCTACGAGCAGTACTTC.

The chain links TRBV7-3 to TRBJ2-1; TRBD1 aligns across 9 bases. From germline, CDR1 is SGHTA and CDR2 FQGTGA. This CDR3 is 14 amino acids long. V lost 5 bases, J lost 9 bases, and 8 bases stayed unmatched. This chain's CDR3 is CASSVGQGWTEQFF. DNA for the CDR3: TGTGCCAGCAGCGTAGGACAGGGGTGGACTGAGCAGTTCTTC.

J is TRBJ1-5 and V is TRBV19; 8 bases are a match to TRBD1. With V trimmed by 4 bases and J by 4 bases, 9 bases remained unmatched. The V gene's germline CDR1 is LNHDA and CDR2 SQIVND (reference sequence). The CDR3 sequence is 16 residues long. The CDR3 loop reads CASSTPSRGRNQPQHF. For the CDR3, the DNA is TGTGCCAGTAGTACCCCAAGCAGGGGGCGAAATCAGCCCCAGCATTTT.

The V gene is TRBV29-1, the J gene TRBJ2-7, with 13 nucleotides matching TRBD2. Germline V gives CDR1 SQVTM, CDR2 ANQGSEA. The CDR3 is made up of 14 amino acids. V was clipped by 5 bases and J by 6 bases; unmatched bases: 7. CDR3: CSVKTSGGALEQYF. The CDR3 nucleotides are TGCAGCGTTAAAACTAGCGGGGGGGCCCTCGAGCAGTACTTC.

The V gene is TRBV19, the J gene TRBJ2-3; D perhaps matches TRBD2 (6 bases). Trimming took 7 bases from V and 1 from J, leaving 18 bases between them. The V gene's germline CDR1 is LNHDA and CDR2 SQIVND (reference sequence). This CDR3 contains 16 residues. The CDR3 sequence: CASNPRGAGGTDTQYF. The CDR3 region has the DNA TGTGCCAGTAACCCCCGGGGAGCGGGTGGCACAGATACGCAGTATTTT.

The chain combines TRBV7-9 with TRBJ2-5; no firm D call. The V end was cut by 5 bases, the J end by 2 bases, with 12 bases between. Germline loops: CDR1 SEHNR, CDR2 FQNEAQ (reference sequence). The CDR3 spans 14 residues. This chain's CDR3 is CASSRYSQQETQYF. DNA of the CDR3: TGTGCCAGCAGCCGATACAGCCAACAAGAGACCCAGTACTTC.

This clone was counted only a few times. This chain joins TRBV2 and TRBJ2-2, with D tentatively TRBD2 (6 bases). Trimming took off 6 bases at V and 0 bases at J, with 8 bases between the two ends. CDR1 and CDR2 from the germline V gene are SNHLY and FYNNEI. The CDR3 spans 14 residues. CDR3 in DNA: TGTGCCAGCAGGGCGGGGCCGAACACCGGGGAGCTGTTTTTT. This gives the protein CASRAGPNTGELFF.

J is TRBJ2-7 and V is TRBV21-1; the table's D call of TRBD1 was not tested on the DNA. TRBV21-1 constitutes a pseudogene. The CDR3 extends over 16 amino acids. CDR3 sequence: CASSVMRFRDNKWQYF. The CDR3 nucleotides are TGTGCCAGCAGCGTAATGAGATTCCGGGACAATAAGTGGCAGTACTTC.

The CDR3 bases are TGTGCCAGTAGGCGCGGGACTAGCGGCACGTACGAGCAGTACTTC. Its protein product is CASRRGTSGTYEQYF. V usage is TRBV19 and J usage is TRBJ2-7; 11 bases align to TRBD2. The CDR3 spans 15 residues. Germline V gene sequence: CDR1 LNHDA, CDR2 SQIVND (reference sequence). V was clipped by 6 bases and J by 4 bases; unmatched bases: 8.

The rearrangement links TRBV7-9 to TRBJ2-3; TRBD2 matches at 12 bases. The germline V gene encodes CDR1 SEHNR and CDR2 FQNEAQ (reference sequence). V dropped 4 bases and J dropped 8; count of bases not matched to a gene: 7. The CDR3 contains 15 residues. Here the CDR3 DNA reads TGTGCCAGCAGCTCGACTAGCGGGAGTGGGGTTACGCAGTATTTT. This gives the protein CASSSTSGSGVTQYF.

This clone has more than one count but fewer than ten. The rearrangement links TRBV12-3 or TRBV12-4 to TRBJ2-5, with D unclear. CDR3 length: 13 residues. V was shortened by 6 bases and J by 5 bases, with 13 bases between the two germline ends. The CDR3 is CASSRLVSETQYF. The DNA of the CDR3 is TGTGCCAGCAGCCGTCTAGTTTCGGAGACCCAGTACTTC.

The rearrangement uses TRBV5-1 and TRBJ1-4; no clear D gene. This CDR3 is 14 amino acids long. Germline CDR1 SGHRS, CDR2 YFSETQ. Trimming cost V 0 bases and J 7 bases, with 10 bases left between them. CDR3 sequence reads: CASSLAPRGEKLFF. The DNA of the CDR3 is TGCGCCAGCAGCTTGGCCCCGAGAGGTGAAAAACTGTTTTTT.

The chain couples TRBV10-3 to TRBJ2-2, with a possible D match to TRBD2 (5 bases). This CDR3 region has 14 residues. The germline V and J ends were trimmed by 0 bases and 5 bases, with 7 bases remaining between them. Per the germline V gene, CDR1 is ENHRY and CDR2 is SYGVKD. The CDR3 sequence is CAISESRVTGELFF. In nucleotides, the CDR3 is TGTGCCATCAGTGAGTCGAGGGTTACCGGGGAGCTGTTTTTT.

This chain uses TRBV2 with TRBJ2-7, with TRBD2 matching over 9 bases. The CDR3 has 15 amino acids. The trim removed 6 bases at V and 1 base at J, leaving 7 bases unmatched. Germline V gene sequence: CDR1 SNHLY, CDR2 FYNNEI. CDR3 residues: CASSPGTSPSYEQYF. CDR3 DNA: TGTGCCAGCAGCCCCGGGACTAGCCCTTCCTACGAGCAGTACTTC.

This clone appeared once. This chain uses TRBV7-9 with TRBJ2-3; tentatively, D is TRBD1 (6 bases). Germline assignment: CDR1 SEHNR and CDR2 FQNEAQ (reference sequence). The CDR3 consists of 17 residues. The V and J ends lost 5 bases and 4 bases respectively, with 22 bases between them. As DNA, the CDR3 is TGTGCCAGCAGCCCGGGTTCGGGCAGGGGTTTAGCAGATACGCAGTATTTT. Translating it yields CASSPGSGRGLADTQYF.

CDR3 loop: CASSIRQDQLYGYTF. The CDR3 DNA follows: TGCGCCAGCAGCATTCGACAGGATCAACTCTATGGCTACACCTTC. The rearrangement joins TRBV4-1 to TRBJ1-2, with D possibly being TRBD1 (6 bases). In germline, CDR1 is MGHRA, CDR2 YSYEKL. Trimming shortened V by 5 bases and J by 4 bases, and 17 bases separated the two germline ends. There are 15 residues in the CDR3.

A single count supports this clone. The chain combines TRBV5-1 with TRBJ2-7, with TRBD2 identical over 13 bases. J gave up 2 bases and V 1 base, and 9 bases lay outside the gene matches. Per germline, CDR1 SGHRS and CDR2 YFSETQ. The length of the CDR3 is 18 residues. The CDR3 DNA sequence: TGCGCCAGCAGCTTGACCGGGACTAGCGGGATAAACCCCTACGAGCAGTACTTC. As protein: CASSLTGTSGINPYEQYF.

V and J are TRBV2 and TRBJ2-1; TRBD1 matches 9 bases. Looked up from germline, CDR1 is SNHLY and CDR2 is FYNNEI. V lost 4 bases to trimming and J lost 4 bases; unmatched junction nucleotides: 20. The CDR3 covers 20 residues. CDR3 sequence: CASSVGSRGQGISAYNEQFF. Written as DNA, the CDR3 is TGTGCCAGCAGTGTTGGAAGTCGGGGACAGGGTATCTCGGCGTACAATGAGCAGTTCTTC.